These 18 T cell receptor beta chains were all obtained from the same sample, sequenced in a study of neoadjuvant nivolumab and ipilimumab in lung cancer. The table came from immunoSEQ multiplex PCR; TCRdb's copy has only in-frame clones and leaves some out. The repertoire has about 25,000 clones, 82% of them found once; the top ten carry 7.5% to 10%. The sample was tumor tissue, taken after neoadjuvant nivolumab, alone or with ipilimumab, at or shortly before surgery. Source of these receptors: an adult with non-small cell lung cancer.

The chain combines TRBV30 with TRBJ2-7; 7 bases agree with TRBD1. The germline CDR1 and CDR2 sequences are GTSNPN and SVGIG (reference sequence). With 3 bases clipped from V and 1 base from J, the junction kept 9 bases outside the gene matches. This CDR3 comprises 15 residues. The CDR3 region is CAWSTGTDSSYEQYF. CDR3 DNA sequence: TGTGCCTGGAGCACCGGGACAGACTCATCCTACGAGCAGTACTTC.

In its sample, this clone was seen a few times. The chain carries TRBV18 and TRBJ2-3; D unclear. This CDR3 region has 15 residues. Germline CDR1 and CDR2: KGHSH and LQKENI. V dropped 6 bases and J dropped 0 bases, with 13 bases sitting between them. CDR3: CASSLRVSSTDTQYF. Here the CDR3 DNA reads TGTGCCAGCTCTCTCAGAGTGAGTAGCACAGATACGCAGTATTTT.

This clone is a singleton in its sample. The chain uses TRBV5-1 and TRBJ1-1; TRBD1 matches 7 bases. CDR1 and CDR2 (germline): SGHRS, YFSETQ. The CDR3 has 15 residues. V gave up 3 bases and J gave up 1 base; unmatched junction bases: 6. Written as DNA, the CDR3 is TGCGCCAGCAGCTACGGGGCAGGGGGGAACACTGAAGCTTTCTTT. This encodes CASSYGAGGNTEAFF.

The V and J genes are TRBV27 and TRBJ1-3; D uncertain. Germline V CDR1 and CDR2: MNHEY, SMNVEV (reference sequence). The CDR3 is made up of 14 amino acids. The ends were cut back, 5 bases at V and 4 bases at J, with 12 bases in the middle. The CDR3 DNA follows: TGTGCCAGCAGTCGAGAGTCAACAGGAAACACCATATATTTT. Its protein product is CASSRESTGNTIYF.

V gene TRBV18 combines with J gene TRBJ2-5; D call uncertain. The CDR3 loop spans 15 amino acids. Trimming left V 1 base short and J 5 bases short, with 14 bases between. Germline loops: CDR1 KGHSH, CDR2 LQKENI. The CDR3 DNA sequence: TGTGCCAGCTCACCACGGGCTAGTCCCACGGAGACCCAGTACTTC. Encoded protein: CASSPRASPTETQYF.

J is TRBJ1-1 and V is TRBV18; 9 nucleotides agree with TRBD1. V was clipped by 3 bases and J by 5 bases; unmatched bases: 7. There are 15 residues in the CDR3. Germline-derived CDR1 and CDR2 are KGHSH and LQKENI. This CDR3 is CASSPLTTGGTEAFF. In DNA form, the CDR3 reads TGTGCCAGCTCACCTTTAACGACAGGGGGAACTGAAGCTTTCTTT. Supplemented by reference TRBV18 and TRBJ1-1, the full variable domain reads NAGVMQNPRHLVRRRGQEARLRCSPMKGHSHVYWYRQLPEEGLKFMVYLQKENIIDESGMPKERFSAEFPKEGPSILRIQQVVRGDSAAYFCASSPLTTGGTEAFFGQGTRLTVV.

The chain combines TRBV9 with TRBJ2-7; 7 bases are a match to TRBD1. V shed 3 bases and J 3 bases; nucleotides not matched to a gene: 6. This CDR3 spans 14 amino acids. Germline V gene lookup returns CDR1 SGDLS and CDR2 YYNGEE. This CDR3 reads CASSGDREGYEQYF. CDR3 bases: TGTGCCAGCAGCGGAGACAGGGAAGGCTACGAGCAGTACTTC.

The genes are TRBV29-1 and TRBJ2-3; TRBD2 is a possible D gene (5 bases). CDR3 length: 15 residues. V dropped 4 bases and J dropped 0 bases, with 14 bases sitting between them. Germline-derived CDR1 and CDR2 are SQVTM and ANQGSEA. The CDR3 region is CSVALGSASTDTQYF. Written as DNA, the CDR3 is TGCAGCGTTGCATTGGGGAGTGCTAGCACAGATACGCAGTATTTT.

This clone was found once. The genes are TRBV10-2 and TRBJ2-7; perhaps TRBD2 as D (5 bases). This CDR3 spans 16 amino acids. V lost 0 bases and J 2 bases, leaving 14 bases between the germline ends. Germline V gene sequence: CDR1 WSHSY, CDR2 SAAADI. This CDR3 reads CASSESAAEQPYEQYF. DNA for the CDR3: TGCGCCAGCAGTGAGTCAGCGGCTGAACAACCCTACGAGCAGTACTTC.

This clone was observed once. This chain uses TRBV9 with TRBJ2-2; D possibly corresponds to TRBD1 (5 bases). V was cut by 0 bases and J by 1 base, with 10 bases left in between. Germline-derived CDR1 and CDR2 are SGDLS and YYNGEE. The CDR3 has 16 residues. Here the CDR3 reads CASSVVAGRNTGELFF. The CDR3 DNA reads TGTGCCAGCAGCGTAGTGGCAGGGCGGAACACCGGGGAGCTGTTTTTT. The full variable domain, completed using reference TRBV9 and TRBJ2-2, is DSGVTQTPKHLITATGQRVTLRCSPRSGDLSVYWYQQSLDQGLQFLIQYYNGEERAKGNILERFSAQQFPDLHSELNLSSLELGDSALYFCASSVVAGRNTGELFFGEGSRLTVL.

The CDR3 DNA reads TGTGCCAGCTCACCCTTTGGGCCTGGAAACACCATATATTTT. The encoded protein is CASSPFGPGNTIYF. V is TRBV18 and J is TRBJ1-3; D not resolved. The germline gives CDR1 KGHSH, CDR2 LQKENI. This CDR3 is built from 14 residues. V lost 3 bases, J lost 2 bases, and 8 bases lay in between.

This chain uses TRBV29-1 with TRBJ2-3; 13 bases match TRBD2. Germline lookup yields CDR1 SQVTM and CDR2 ANQGSEA. CDR3 size: 14 residues. With 7 bases clipped from V and 7 bases from J, the junction kept 8 bases outside the gene matches. The CDR3: CSGKGLAGTNTQYF. The CDR3 nucleotides read TGCAGCGGGAAGGGACTAGCGGGAACGAATACGCAGTATTTT.

V gene TRBV27 combines with J gene TRBJ2-1, with unresolved D. This CDR3 contains 15 residues. Germline CDR1 MNHEY, CDR2 SMNVEV (reference sequence). V shed 3 bases and J shed 0 bases, with 9 bases lying between them. CDR3 protein: CASSFGRSSYNEQFF. CDR3 sequence (DNA): TGTGCCAGCAGTTTCGGTCGTAGCTCCTACAATGAGCAGTTCTTC.

This chain connects TRBV2 to TRBJ2-5; 13 nucleotides line up with TRBD2. The J segment lost 2 bases and the V segment lost 4 bases, leaving 7 bases of the junction unmatched. Per the germline V gene, CDR1 is SNHLY and CDR2 is FYNNEI. The CDR3 extends over 17 amino acids. CDR3 nucleotide sequence: TGTGCCAGCAGTGGGAGGACTAGCGGGAGACTACAAGAGACCCAGTACTTC. Translated, it gives CASSGRTSGRLQETQYF. The full variable domain, its missing parts supplied by reference TRBV2 and TRBJ2-5, is EPEVTQTPSHQVTQMGQEVILRCVPISNHLYFYWYRQILGQKVEFLVSFYNNEISEKSEIFDDQFSVERPDGSNFTLKIRSTKLEDSAMYFCASSGRTSGRLQETQYFGPGTRLLVL.

This chain uses TRBV11-1 with TRBJ1-1; possibly TRBD1 for D (6 bases). Trimming took off 1 base at V and 7 bases at J, with 10 bases between the two ends. CDR1 is SGHAT and CDR2 is FQDESV in the germline V gene (reference sequence). The CDR3 has 13 residues. CDR3: CASSLDRAGEAFF. The CDR3 DNA reads TGTGCCAGCAGCTTAGACAGGGCTGGTGAAGCTTTCTTT.

The chain is built from TRBV6-5 and TRBJ1-2; D is unclear. The germline CDR1 and CDR2 sequences are MNHEY and SVGAGI. There are 15 residues in the CDR3. The germline V and J ends were trimmed by 4 bases and 1 base, with 13 bases remaining between them. The CDR3 region has the DNA TGTGCCAGCAGTTCGAGGGCAGCATTTAACTATGGCTACACCTTC. It encodes CASSSRAAFNYGYTF.

The CDR3 DNA is TGTGCCATCAGTGATGGCTACTACGAGCAGTACTTC. Translated: CAISDGYYEQYF. The rearrangement joins TRBV10-3 to TRBJ2-7; D gene unclear. This CDR3 contains 12 residues. Trimming stripped 3 bases from V and 3 bases from J, with 6 bases between. Germline V gene lookup returns CDR1 ENHRY and CDR2 SYGVKD.

The chain uses TRBV11-3 and TRBJ1-2; 11 positions match TRBD1. Per the germline V gene, CDR1 is SGHNT and CDR2 is YENEEA. V was pared by 8 bases and J by 7 bases, with 9 bases of the junction left unmatched. The CDR3 extends over 14 amino acids. The CDR3 region has the DNA TGTGCCAGCTCGACGCCGGGACAGGGGGTTGGCTACACCTTC. Protein product: CASSTPGQGVGYTF.